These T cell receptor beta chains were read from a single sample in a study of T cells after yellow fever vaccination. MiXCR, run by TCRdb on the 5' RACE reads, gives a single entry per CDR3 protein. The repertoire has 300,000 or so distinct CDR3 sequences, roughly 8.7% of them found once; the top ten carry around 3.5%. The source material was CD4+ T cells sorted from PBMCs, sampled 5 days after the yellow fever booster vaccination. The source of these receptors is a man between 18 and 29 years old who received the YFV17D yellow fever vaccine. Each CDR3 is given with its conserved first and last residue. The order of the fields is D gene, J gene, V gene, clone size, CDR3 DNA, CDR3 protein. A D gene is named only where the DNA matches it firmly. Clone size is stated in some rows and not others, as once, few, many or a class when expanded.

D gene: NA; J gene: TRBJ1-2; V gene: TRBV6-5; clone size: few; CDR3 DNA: TGTGCCAGCAGTTACTCGGGGCGGGGAAACTATGGCTACACCTTC; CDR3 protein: CASSYSGRGNYGYTF
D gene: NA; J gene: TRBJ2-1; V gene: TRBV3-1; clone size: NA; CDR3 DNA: TGTGCCAGCAGCCGGGGGACCTACAATGAGCAGTTCTTC; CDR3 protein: CASSRGTYNEQFF
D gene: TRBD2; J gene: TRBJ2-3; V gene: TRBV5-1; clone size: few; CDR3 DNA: TGCGCCAGCAGCTTGGGACTAGCGGGTCCAGATACGCAGTATTTT; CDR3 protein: CASSLGLAGPDTQYF
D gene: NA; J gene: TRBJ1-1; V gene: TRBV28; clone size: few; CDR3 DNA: TGTGCCAGCAGTTGGGGGTGGGAAGCTTTCTTT; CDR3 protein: CASSWGWEAFF
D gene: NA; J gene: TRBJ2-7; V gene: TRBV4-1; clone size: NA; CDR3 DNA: TGCGCCAGCAGCCACGTACTGCACGAGCAGTACTTC; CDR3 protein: CASSHVLHEQYF
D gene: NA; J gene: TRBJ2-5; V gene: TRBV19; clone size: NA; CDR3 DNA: TGTGCCAGTAGCCAAAACAGCGGGGAGACCCAGTACTTC; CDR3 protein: CASSQNSGETQYF
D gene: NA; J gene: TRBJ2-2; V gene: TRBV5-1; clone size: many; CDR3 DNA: TGCGCCAGCAATTCAGGCGCATCCGGGGAGCTGTTTTTT; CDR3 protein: CASNSGASGELFF
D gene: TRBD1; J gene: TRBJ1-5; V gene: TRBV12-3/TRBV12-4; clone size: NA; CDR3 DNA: TGTGCCAGCGCAAACAGGGGTCCCCAGCATTTT; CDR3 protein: CASANRGPQHF
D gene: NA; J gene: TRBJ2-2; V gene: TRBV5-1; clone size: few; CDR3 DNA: TGCGCCAGCAGTGGGGCAGTAAACACCGGGGAGCTGTTTTTT; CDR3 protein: CASSGAVNTGELFF
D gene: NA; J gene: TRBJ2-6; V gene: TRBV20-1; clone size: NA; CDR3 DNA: TGCAGTGCTGTACGGGGGCCCTCTGGGGCCAACGTCCTGACTTTC; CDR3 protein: CSAVRGPSGANVLTF
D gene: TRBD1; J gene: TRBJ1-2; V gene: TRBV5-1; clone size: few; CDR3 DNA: TGCGCCAGCAGCTTGGACAGGGGGCATGGCTACACCTTC; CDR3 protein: CASSLDRGHGYTF
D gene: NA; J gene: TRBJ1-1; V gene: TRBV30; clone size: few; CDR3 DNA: TGTGCCTGGAGTAGACGGATGGGGGCTGAAGCTTTCTTT; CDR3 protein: CAWSRRMGAEAFF
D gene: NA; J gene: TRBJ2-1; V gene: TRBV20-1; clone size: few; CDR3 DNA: TGCAGTGCTAGAGATCGGCCTCACTACAATGAGCAGTTCTTC; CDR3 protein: CSARDRPHYNEQFF